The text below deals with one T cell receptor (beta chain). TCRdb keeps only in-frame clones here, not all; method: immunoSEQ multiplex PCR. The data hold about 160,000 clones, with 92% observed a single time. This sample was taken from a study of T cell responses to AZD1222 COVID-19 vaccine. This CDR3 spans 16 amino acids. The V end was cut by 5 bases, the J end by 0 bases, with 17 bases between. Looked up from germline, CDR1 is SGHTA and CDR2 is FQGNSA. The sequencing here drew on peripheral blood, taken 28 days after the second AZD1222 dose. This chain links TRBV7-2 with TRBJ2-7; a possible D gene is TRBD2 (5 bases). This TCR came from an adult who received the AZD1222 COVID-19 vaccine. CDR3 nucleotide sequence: TGTGCCAGCAGCCCAGACGGGGATCTTTCCTCCTACGAGCAGTACTTC. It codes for CASSPDGDLSSYEQYF.